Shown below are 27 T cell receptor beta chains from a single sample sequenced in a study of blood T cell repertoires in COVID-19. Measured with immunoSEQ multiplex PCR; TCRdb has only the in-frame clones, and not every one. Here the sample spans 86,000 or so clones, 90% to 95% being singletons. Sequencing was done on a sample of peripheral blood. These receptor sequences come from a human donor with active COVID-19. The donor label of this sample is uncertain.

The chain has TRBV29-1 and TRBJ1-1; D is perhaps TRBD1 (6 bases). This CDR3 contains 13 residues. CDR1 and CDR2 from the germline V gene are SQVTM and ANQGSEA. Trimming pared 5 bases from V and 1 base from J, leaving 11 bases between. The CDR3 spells CSVQQGANTEAFF. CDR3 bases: TGCAGCGTTCAACAGGGTGCGAACACTGAAGCTTTCTTT.

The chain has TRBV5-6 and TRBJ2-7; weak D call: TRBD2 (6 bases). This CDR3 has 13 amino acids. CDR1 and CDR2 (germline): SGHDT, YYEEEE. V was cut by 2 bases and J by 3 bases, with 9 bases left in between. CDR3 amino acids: CASSFAGSYEQYF. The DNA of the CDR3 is TGTGCCAGCAGCTTTGCGGGGAGCTACGAGCAGTACTTC.

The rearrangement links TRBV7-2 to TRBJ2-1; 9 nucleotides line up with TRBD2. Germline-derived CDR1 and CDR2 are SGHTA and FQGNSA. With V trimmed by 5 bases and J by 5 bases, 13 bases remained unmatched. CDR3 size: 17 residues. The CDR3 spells CASSPRGGLAGNNEQFF. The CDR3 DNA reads TGTGCCAGCAGCCCCCGTGGGGGGCTAGCGGGAAACAATGAGCAGTTCTTC.

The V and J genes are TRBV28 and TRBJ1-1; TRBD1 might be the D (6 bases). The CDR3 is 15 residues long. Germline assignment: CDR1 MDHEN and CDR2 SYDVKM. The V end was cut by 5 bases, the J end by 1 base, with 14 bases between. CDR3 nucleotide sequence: TGTGCCAGCAGTCCTATCAGGGGATCGAACACTGAAGCTTTCTTT. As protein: CASSPIRGSNTEAFF.

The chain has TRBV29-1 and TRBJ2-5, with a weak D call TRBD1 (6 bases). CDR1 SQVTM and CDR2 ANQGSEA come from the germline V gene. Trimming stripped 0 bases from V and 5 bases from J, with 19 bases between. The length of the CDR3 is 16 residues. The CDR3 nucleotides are TGCAGCGTTGAAGAAGTATGGGACCAGGGGCGGGAGACCCAGTACTTC. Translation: CSVEEVWDQGRETQYF.

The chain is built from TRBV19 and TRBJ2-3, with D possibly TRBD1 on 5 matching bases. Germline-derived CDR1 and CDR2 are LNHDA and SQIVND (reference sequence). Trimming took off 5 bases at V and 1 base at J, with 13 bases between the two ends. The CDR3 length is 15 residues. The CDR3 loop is CASSPVEQGTDTQYF. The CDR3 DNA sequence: TGTGCCAGTAGTCCCGTTGAACAGGGCACAGATACGCAGTATTTT.

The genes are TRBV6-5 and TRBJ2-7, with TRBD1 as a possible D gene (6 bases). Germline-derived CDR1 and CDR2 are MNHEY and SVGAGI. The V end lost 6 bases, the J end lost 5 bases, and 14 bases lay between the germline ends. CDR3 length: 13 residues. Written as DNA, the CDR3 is TGTGCCAGCAGAGATACAGGGCCCCACGAGCAGTACTTC. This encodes CASRDTGPHEQYF.

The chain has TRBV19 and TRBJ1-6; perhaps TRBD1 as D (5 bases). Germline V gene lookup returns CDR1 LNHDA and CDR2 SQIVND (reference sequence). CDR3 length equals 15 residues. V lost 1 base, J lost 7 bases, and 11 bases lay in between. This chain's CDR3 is CASSIAGGGNSPLHF. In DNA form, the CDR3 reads TGTGCCAGTAGTATAGCCGGGGGAGGGAATTCACCCCTCCACTTT.

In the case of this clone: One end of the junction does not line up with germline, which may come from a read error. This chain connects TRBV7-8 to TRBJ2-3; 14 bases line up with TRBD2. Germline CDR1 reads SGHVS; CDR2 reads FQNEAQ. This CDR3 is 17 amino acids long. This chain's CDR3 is CASNLPGLAGATDTQYF. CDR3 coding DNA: TGTGCCAGCAACTTACCGGGACTAGCGGGGGCAACAGATACGCAGTATTTT.

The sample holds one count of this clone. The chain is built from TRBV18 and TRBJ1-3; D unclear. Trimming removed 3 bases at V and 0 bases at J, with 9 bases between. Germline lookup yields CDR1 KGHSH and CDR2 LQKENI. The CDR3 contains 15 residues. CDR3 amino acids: CASSPSRSSGNTIYF. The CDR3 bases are TGTGCCAGCTCACCTTCCAGAAGCTCTGGAAACACCATATATTTT.

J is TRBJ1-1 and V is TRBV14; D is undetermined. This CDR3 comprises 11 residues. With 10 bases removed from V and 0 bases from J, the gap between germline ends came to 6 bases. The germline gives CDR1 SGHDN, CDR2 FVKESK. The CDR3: CAKLMNTEAFF. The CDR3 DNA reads TGTGCCAAACTCATGAACACTGAAGCTTTCTTT. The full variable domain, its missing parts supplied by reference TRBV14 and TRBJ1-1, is EAGVTQFPSHSVIEKGQTVTLRCDPISGHDNLYWYRRVMGKEIKFLLHFVKESKQDESGMPNNRFLAERTGGTYSTLKVQPAELEDSGVYFCAKLMNTEAFFGQGTRLTVV.

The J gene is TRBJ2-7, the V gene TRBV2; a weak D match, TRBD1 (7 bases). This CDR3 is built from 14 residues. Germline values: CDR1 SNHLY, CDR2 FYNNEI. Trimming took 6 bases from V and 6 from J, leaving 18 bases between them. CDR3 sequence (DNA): TGTGCCAGCAGCGCAGGGGGGCCGAACCGCGAGCAGTACTTC. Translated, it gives CASSAGGPNREQYF.

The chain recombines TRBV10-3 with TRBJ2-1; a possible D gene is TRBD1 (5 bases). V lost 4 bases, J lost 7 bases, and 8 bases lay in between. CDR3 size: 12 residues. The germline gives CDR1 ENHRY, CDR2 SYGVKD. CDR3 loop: CAISAGINEQFF. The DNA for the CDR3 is TGTGCCATCAGTGCAGGGATTAATGAGCAGTTCTTC.

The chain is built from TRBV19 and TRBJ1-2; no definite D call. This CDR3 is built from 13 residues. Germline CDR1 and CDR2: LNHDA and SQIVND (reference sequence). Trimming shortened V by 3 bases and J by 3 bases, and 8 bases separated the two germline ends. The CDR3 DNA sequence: TGTGCCAGTAGTATGGGCAGCCACTATGGCTACACCTTC. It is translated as CASSMGSHYGYTF.

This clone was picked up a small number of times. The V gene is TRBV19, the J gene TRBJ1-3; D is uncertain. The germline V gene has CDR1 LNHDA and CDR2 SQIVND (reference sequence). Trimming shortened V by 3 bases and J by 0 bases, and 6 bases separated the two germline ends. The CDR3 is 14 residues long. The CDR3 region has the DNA TGTGCCAGTAGTATCGTTAGCTCTGGAAACACCATATATTTT. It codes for CASSIVSSGNTIYF.

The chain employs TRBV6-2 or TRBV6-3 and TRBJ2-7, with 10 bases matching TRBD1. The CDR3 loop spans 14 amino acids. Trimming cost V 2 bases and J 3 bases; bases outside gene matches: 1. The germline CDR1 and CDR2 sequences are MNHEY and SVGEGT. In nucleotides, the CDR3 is TGTGCCAGCAGTTACGACAGGGGGCACTACGAGCAGTACTTC. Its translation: CASSYDRGHYEQYF.

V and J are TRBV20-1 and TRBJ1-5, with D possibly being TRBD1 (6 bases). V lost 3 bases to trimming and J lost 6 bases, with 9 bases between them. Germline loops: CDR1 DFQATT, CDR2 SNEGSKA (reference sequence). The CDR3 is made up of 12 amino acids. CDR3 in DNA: TGCAGTGCTAGTGAAGGGGGTCAGCCCCAGCATTTT. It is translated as CSASEGGQPQHF.

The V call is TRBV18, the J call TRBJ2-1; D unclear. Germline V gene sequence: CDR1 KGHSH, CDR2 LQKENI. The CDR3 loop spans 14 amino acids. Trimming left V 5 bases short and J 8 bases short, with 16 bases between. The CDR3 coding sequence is TGTGCCAGCTCAAAGATGCCGCGAGGCGATGAGCAGTTCTTC. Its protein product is CASSKMPRGDEQFF.

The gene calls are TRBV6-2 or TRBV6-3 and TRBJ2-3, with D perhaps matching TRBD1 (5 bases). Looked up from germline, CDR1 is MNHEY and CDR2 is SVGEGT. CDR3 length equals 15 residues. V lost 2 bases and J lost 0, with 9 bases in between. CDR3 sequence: CASSYDKGSTDTQYF. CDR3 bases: TGTGCCAGCAGTTACGATAAGGGGAGCACAGATACGCAGTATTTT.

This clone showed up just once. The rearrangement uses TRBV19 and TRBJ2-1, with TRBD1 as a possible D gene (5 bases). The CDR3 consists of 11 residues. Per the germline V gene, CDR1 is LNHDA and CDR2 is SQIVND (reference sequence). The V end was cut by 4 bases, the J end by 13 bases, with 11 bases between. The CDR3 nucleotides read TGTGCCAGTAGTACTCAGGGTTCCCAGTTCTTC. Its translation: CASSTQGSQFF.

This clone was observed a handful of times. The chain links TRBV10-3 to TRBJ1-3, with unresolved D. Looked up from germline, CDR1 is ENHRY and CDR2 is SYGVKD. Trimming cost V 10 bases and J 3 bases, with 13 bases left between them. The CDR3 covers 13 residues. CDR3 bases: TGTGCCACCGGCTGGAGGGATGGAAACACCATATATTTT. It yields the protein CATGWRDGNTIYF.

CDR3 sequence: CASRKGVSGANVLTF. In nucleotides, the CDR3 is TGTGCCAGCAGAAAAGGGGTCTCTGGGGCCAACGTCCTGACTTTC. The J gene is TRBJ2-6, the V gene TRBV7-9; the D gene is possibly TRBD1 (5 bases). Germline assignment: CDR1 SEHNR and CDR2 FQNEAQ (reference sequence). This CDR3 comprises 15 residues. The V end was cut by 6 bases, the J end by 0 bases, with 9 bases between.

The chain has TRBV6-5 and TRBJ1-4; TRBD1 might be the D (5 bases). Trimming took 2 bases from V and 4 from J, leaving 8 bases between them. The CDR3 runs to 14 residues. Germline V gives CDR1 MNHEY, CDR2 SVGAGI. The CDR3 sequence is CASSYRGSNEKLFF. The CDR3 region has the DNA TGTGCCAGCAGTTACAGGGGTAGTAATGAAAAACTGTTTTTT.

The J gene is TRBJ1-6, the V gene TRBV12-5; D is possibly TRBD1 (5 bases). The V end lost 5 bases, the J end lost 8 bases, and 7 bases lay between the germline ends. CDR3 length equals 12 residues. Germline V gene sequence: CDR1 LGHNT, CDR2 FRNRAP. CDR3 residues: CASGRGDSPLHF. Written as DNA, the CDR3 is TGTGCTAGTGGTCGGGGGGATTCACCCCTCCACTTT.

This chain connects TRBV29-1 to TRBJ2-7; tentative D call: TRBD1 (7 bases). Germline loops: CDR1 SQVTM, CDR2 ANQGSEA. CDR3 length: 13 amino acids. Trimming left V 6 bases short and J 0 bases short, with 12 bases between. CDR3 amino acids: CSVRQGGSYEQYF. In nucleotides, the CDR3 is TGCAGCGTAAGACAGGGAGGCTCCTACGAGCAGTACTTC.

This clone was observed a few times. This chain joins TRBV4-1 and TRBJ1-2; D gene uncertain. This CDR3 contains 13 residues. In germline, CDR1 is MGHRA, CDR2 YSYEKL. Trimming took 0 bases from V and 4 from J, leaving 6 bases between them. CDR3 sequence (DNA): TGCGCCAGCAGCCAAGACGGAGCCTATGGCTACACCTTC. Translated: CASSQDGAYGYTF.

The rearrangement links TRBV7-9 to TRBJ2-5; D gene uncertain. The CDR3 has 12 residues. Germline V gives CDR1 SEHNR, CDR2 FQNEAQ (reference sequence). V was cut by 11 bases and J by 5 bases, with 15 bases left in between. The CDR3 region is CAGTTPGETQYF. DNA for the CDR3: TGTGCCGGAACGACCCCCGGGGAGACCCAGTACTTC.